This entry concerns a single TCR beta chain. This CDR3 has 15 residues. Trimming at V came to 3 bases and at J to 3 bases, leaving 6 bases not matched to a gene. Germline CDR1 reads MDHEN; CDR2 reads SYDVKM. The entry originates in a study of shared clonotypes between healthy human individuals. Study overall: Per-donor plates numbered three CD4 naive, three CD4 memory, two CD8 naive and one CD8 memory.

The sorted-subset replicate PCRs were given about 210 ng DNA, which is tens of thousands of T cell genomes. The assay was immunoSEQ multiplex PCR, and TCRdb's table has in-frame clones only and misses some. Of approximately 2.4 million clones listed, almost 96% are singletons. The receptor was derived from a man between 18 and 29 years old in good health. Sequenced input: naive CD4+ T cells sorted from blood. Specified subset: CD45RA+ positively selected. The J gene is TRBJ2-5, the V gene TRBV28; 8 bases match TRBD2. DNA for the CDR3: TGTGCCAGCAGTTTCGGCGGGGGGATTAAAGAGACCCAGTACTTC. This gives the protein CASSFGGGIKETQYF.